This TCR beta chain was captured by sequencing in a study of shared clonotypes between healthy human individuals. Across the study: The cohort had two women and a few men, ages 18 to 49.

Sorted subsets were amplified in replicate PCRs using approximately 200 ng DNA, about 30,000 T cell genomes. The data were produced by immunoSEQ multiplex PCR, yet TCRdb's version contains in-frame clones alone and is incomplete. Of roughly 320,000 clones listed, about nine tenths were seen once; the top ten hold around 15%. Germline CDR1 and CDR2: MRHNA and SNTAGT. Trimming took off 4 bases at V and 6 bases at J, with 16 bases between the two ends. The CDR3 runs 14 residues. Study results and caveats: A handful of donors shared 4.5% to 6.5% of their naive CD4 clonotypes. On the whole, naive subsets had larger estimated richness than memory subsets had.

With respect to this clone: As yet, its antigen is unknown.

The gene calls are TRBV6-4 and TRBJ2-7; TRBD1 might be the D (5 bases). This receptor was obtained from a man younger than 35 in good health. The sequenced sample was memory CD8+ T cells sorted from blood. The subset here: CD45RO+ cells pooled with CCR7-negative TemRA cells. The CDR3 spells CASSAPNRKGEQYF. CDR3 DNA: TGTGCCAGCAGTGCTCCGAACAGGAAGGGCGAGCAGTACTTC.